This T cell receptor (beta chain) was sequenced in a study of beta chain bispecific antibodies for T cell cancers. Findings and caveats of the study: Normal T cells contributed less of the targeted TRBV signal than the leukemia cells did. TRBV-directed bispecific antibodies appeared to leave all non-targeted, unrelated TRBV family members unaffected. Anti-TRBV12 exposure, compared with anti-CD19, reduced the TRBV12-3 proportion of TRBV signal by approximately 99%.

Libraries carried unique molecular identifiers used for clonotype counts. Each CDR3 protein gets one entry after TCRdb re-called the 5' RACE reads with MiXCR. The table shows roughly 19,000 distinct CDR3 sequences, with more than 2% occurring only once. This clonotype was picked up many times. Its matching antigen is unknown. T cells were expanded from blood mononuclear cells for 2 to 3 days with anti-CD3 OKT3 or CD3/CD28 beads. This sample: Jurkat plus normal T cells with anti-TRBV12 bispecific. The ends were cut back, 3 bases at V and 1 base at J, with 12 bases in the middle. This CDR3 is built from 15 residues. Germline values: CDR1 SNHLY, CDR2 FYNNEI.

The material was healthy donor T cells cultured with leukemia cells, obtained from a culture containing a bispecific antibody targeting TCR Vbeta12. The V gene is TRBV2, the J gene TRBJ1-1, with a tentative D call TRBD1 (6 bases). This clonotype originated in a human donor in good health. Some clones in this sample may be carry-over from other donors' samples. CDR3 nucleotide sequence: TGTGCCAGCAGTGATTGGGGGCAGCCGAACACTGAAGCTTTCTTT. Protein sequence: CASSDWGQPNTEAFF.